This T cell receptor beta chain stems from a study of radiotherapy plus CTLA-4 blockade in lung cancer. Whole-study results and caveats: Reports identified early blood T cell clone dynamics, with interferon-beta, as the best response predictor. Once radiotherapy plus ipilimumab had been given, TCR clones derived from tumor expanded in blood.

Details on this clone: Its antigen is as yet unknown.

Assay: immunoSEQ multiplex PCR; the TCRdb copy retains only in-frame clones and omits some. The sample lists more than 90,000 clones, about 77% seen once, with 5% to 5.5% in the top ten. CDR1 is KGHSH and CDR2 is LQKENI in the germline V gene. This CDR3 region has 12 residues. V lost 6 bases to trimming and J lost 7 bases; unmatched junction nucleotides: 4. The rearrangement uses TRBV18 and TRBJ1-2; the match to TRBD1 covers 8 bases. Material: peripheral blood, obtained from a patient treated with radiotherapy plus ipilimumab. This TCR was sampled from a human donor with non-small cell lung cancer who had a partial response to radiotherapy plus ipilimumab. CDR3 nucleotide sequence: TGTGCCAGCTCCCAGGACAGGGCTGGCTACACCTTC. Its protein is CASSQDRAGYTF. The full variable domain, its missing parts supplied by reference TRBV18 and TRBJ1-2, is NAGVMQNPRHLVRRRGQEARLRCSPMKGHSHVYWYRQLPEEGLKFMVYLQKENIIDESGMPKERFSAEFPKEGPSILRIQQVVRGDSAAYFCASSQDRAGYTFGSGTRLTVV.